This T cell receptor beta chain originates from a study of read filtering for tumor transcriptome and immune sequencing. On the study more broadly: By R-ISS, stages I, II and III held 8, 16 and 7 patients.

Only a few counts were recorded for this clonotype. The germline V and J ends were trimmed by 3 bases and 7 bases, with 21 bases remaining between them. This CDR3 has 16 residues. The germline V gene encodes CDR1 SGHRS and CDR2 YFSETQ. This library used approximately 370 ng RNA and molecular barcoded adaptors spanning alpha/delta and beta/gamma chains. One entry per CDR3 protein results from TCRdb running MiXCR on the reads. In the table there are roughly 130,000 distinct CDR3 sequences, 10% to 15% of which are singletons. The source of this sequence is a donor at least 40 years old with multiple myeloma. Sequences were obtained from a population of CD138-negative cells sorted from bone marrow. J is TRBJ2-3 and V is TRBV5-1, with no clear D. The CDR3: CASSSDPGITLNTQYF. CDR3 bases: TGCGCCAGCAGCTCGGACCCTGGGATAACGTTGAATACGCAGTATTTT.